This T cell receptor (beta chain) emerged from a study of T cell responses to AZD1222 COVID-19 vaccine. Study-wide points: Spike was spanned by vaccine-associated CD4 TCRs, with dominance at 160-218 and 743-854. The repertoires were collected only after the peak T cell response. Baseline serology detected seropositivity in only five to seven AZD1222 recipients. Donors skewed white British and female; clonal diversity was possibly underestimated.

This CDR3 has 12 residues. The V gene's germline CDR1 is SGHDT and CDR2 YYEEEE. V lost 3 bases and J lost 0, with 3 bases in between. Generated by immunoSEQ multiplex PCR, the TCRdb table keeps only in-frame clones and is missing some. The sample includes 70,000 to 95,000 clones, 85% to 90% of them seen just once. A word on this clone: Its antigen is undetermined.

The TCR was taken from an adult in good health. The gene calls are TRBV5-6 and TRBJ1-2, with no clear D. The starting material was peripheral blood, obtained on day 0 of MenACWY control vaccination. Written as DNA, the CDR3 is TGTGCCAGCAGCTCTACTAACTATGGCTACACCTTC. Its translation: CASSSTNYGYTF.